This T cell receptor (beta chain) is drawn from a study of OX40 agonist ivuxolimab in advanced cancers. Study summary: Enrolled patients in dose escalation had cancers that were hepatocellular carcinoma, melanoma, renal cell or head and neck cancer. Study-level results: Researchers did not establish what antigens the expanded peripheral T cells target. Dose levels from 0.1 to 3.0 mg/kg saw CD4+ and CD8+ blood T cells expand clonally by week 6.

For this clone: What it binds is not known.

Generated by immunoSEQ multiplex PCR, the TCRdb table keeps only in-frame clones and is missing some. In the table there are about 22,000 clones, more than 65% of which are singletons. The material sequenced was CD4+ or CD8+ T cells sorted from blood, taken in a trial of the OX40 agonist ivuxolimab. The sequence derives from an adult with an advanced solid tumor such as melanoma, head and neck, liver or kidney cancer.

CDR3 nucleotides: TGTGCCAGCAGCTTGGACGGGGAAGGGGGCAATCAGCCCCAGCATTTT. It encodes CASSLDGEGGNQPQHF. The chain employs TRBV5-5 and TRBJ1-5; possibly TRBD1 for D (5 bases). This CDR3 contains 16 residues. From germline, CDR1 is SGHKS and CDR2 YYEKEE (reference sequence). Trimming took off 0 bases at V and 2 bases at J, with 12 bases between the two ends. The full variable domain, with the rest looked up from reference TRBV5-5 and TRBJ1-5, is DAGVTQSPTHLIKTRGQQVTLRCSPISGHKSVSWYQQVLGQGPQFIFQYYEKEERGRGNFPDRFSARQFPNYSSELNVNALLLGDSALYLCASSLDGEGGNQPQHFGDGTRLSIL.